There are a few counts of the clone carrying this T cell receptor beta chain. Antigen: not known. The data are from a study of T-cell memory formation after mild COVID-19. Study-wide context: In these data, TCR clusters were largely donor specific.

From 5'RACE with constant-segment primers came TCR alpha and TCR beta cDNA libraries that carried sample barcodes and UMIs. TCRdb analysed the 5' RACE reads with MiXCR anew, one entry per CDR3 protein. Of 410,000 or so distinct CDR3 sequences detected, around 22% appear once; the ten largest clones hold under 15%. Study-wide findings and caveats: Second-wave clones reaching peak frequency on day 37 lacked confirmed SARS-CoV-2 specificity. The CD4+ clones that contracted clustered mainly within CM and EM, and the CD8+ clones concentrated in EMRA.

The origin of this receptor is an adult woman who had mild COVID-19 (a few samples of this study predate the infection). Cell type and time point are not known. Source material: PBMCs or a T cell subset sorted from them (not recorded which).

As DNA, the CDR3 is TGTGCCTCCCGGATCTCCTGGGTCGATGAGCAGTTCTTC. Its protein product is CASRISWVDEQFF. The rearrangement links TRBV6-5 to TRBJ2-1; D is unclear. The CDR3 contains 13 residues. Germline V gives CDR1 MNHEY, CDR2 SVGAGI. V gave up 11 bases and J gave up 8 bases, with 19 bases separating them.